These T cell receptor beta chains were read from a single sample in a study of blood T cell repertoires in COVID-19. Generated by immunoSEQ multiplex PCR, the TCRdb table keeps only in-frame clones and is missing some. The sample gives some 72,000 clones, about 90% of which show up once; approximately 4.3% is in the top ten. The material sequenced was peripheral blood. All receptors come from a man aged 50 to 59 with active COVID-19. Both conserved end residues are part of each CDR3. Fields, in order: D gene, clone size, V gene, J gene, CDR3 protein, CDR3 DNA. A D gene is named only where the DNA matches it firmly. The size field is filled for only some rows; it gives once, few, many or a size class.

>NA|few|TRBV3-1/TRBV3-2|TRBJ1-3
CASSQDLTGIAGNTIYF
TGTGCCAGCAGCCAAGACCTTACCGGGATAGCTGGAAACACCATATATTTT
>TRBD1|NA|TRBV19|TRBJ2-1
CASSIRTGGSYEQFF
TGTGCCAGTAGTATAAGGACAGGGGGTAGCTATGAGCAGTTCTTC
>TRBD2|NA|TRBV24-1|TRBJ2-2
CATSVGGLDTGELFF
TGTGCCACCAGTGTGGGAGGGTTGGACACCGGGGAGCTGTTTTTT
>NA|NA|TRBV23-1|TRBJ2-3
CASPHGGLDATSTDTQYF
TGCGCCAGCCCCCATGGAGGACTTGACGCGACTAGCACAGATACGCAGTATTTT
>NA|NA|TRBV7-2|TRBJ1-5
CASSPGHLGFSNQPQHF
TGTGCCAGCAGCCCGGGACACTTGGGATTTAGCAATCAGCCCCAGCATTTT
>NA|NA|TRBV19|TRBJ2-7
CASSIRGGGIHEQYF
TGTGCCAGTAGTATACGAGGCGGAGGGATCCACGAGCAGTACTTC
>TRBD2|NA|TRBV28|TRBJ2-1
CASSPLGSGLREQFF
TGTGCCAGCAGTCCCCTGGGTAGCGGGCTGAGGGAGCAGTTCTTC
>TRBD1|NA|TRBV7-9|TRBJ2-7
CASRPGTVSNEQYF
TGTGCCAGCAGGCCCGGGACAGTGTCCAACGAGCAGTACTTC
>NA|NA|TRBV28|TRBJ2-1
CASSPRLVGAIASSYNEQFF
TGTGCCAGCAGCCCCAGGTTGGTAGGGGCCATTGCGAGCTCCTACAATGAGCAGTTCTTC
>NA|NA|TRBV3-1/TRBV3-2|TRBJ1-6
CASSPRRSESPLHF
TGTGCCAGCAGCCCGCGGAGGTCTGAATCACCCCTCCACTTT
>NA|NA|TRBV11-3|TRBJ2-5
CASSLSSFETQYF
TGTGCCAGCAGCTTATCTAGCTTTGAGACCCAGTACTTC
>TRBD1|NA|TRBV7-2|TRBJ1-2
CASSSHALQGRYTF
TGTGCCAGCAGCTCCCATGCTTTACAGGGGCGCTACACCTTC
>TRBD1|NA|TRBV29-1|TRBJ2-3
CSGRRGQGNTQYF
TGCAGCGGCCGTCGGGGACAGGGCAATACGCAGTATTTT
>TRBD2|NA|TRBV7-9|TRBJ2-5
CASSLGALAGVGETQYF
TGTGCCAGCAGCTTAGGGGCGCTAGCGGGGGTCGGGGAGACCCAGTACTTC
>NA|NA|TRBV3-1/TRBV3-2|TRBJ2-3
CASSQGTLADASTDTQYF
TGTGCCAGCAGCCAAGGAACTCTAGCTGACGCTAGCACAGATACGCAGTATTTT
>NA|NA|TRBV28|TRBJ1-2
CASSLPSGQQSYGYTF
TGTGCCAGCAGTTTACCTTCTGGGCAGCAGAGCTATGGCTACACCTTC
>TRBD1|once|TRBV2|TRBJ2-7
CASRRQGSLREQYF
TGTGCCAGCAGGCGACAGGGGTCGCTTCGCGAGCAGTACTTC
>NA|NA|TRBV7-8|TRBJ1-2
CASSVTRATEIPYGYTF
TGTGCCAGCAGCGTAACACGCGCGACAGAAATCCCCTATGGCTACACCTTC
>NA|NA|TRBV3-1/TRBV3-2|TRBJ1-1
CASSLGGRVTEAFF
TGTGCCAGCAGCCTAGGGGGTAGGGTTACGGAAGCTTTCTTT
>TRBD1|NA|TRBV7-9|TRBJ2-2
CASSFRDRENTGELFF
TGTGCCAGCAGCTTTAGGGACAGGGAGAACACCGGGGAGCTGTTTTTT
>TRBD2|NA|TRBV11-3|TRBJ2-5
CASSKGIAGVTETQYF
TGTGCCAGCAGCAAGGGGATAGCGGGAGTTACAGAGACCCAGTACTTC
>TRBD1|NA|TRBV9|TRBJ1-1
CASSALQGVEAFF
TGTGCCAGCAGCGCTCTACAGGGGGTTGAAGCTTTCTTT
>TRBD1|NA|TRBV14|TRBJ1-2
CASSQDITGDYGYTF
TGTGCCAGCAGCCAAGATATTACAGGGGATTATGGCTACACCTTC
>NA|NA|TRBV21-1|TRBJ2-7
CASSDRDTDCEQYF
TGTGCCAGCAGCGACCGGGACACCGATTGCGAGCAGTACTTC
>NA|NA|TRBV4-2|TRBJ2-2
CASSQVTSGTGELFF
TGTGCCAGCAGCCAAGTAACTAGTGGGACCGGGGAGCTGTTTTTT
>TRBD1|NA|TRBV28|TRBJ2-7
CASRFPGTGSPYEQYF
TGTGCCAGCCGATTCCCCGGGACAGGGAGTCCCTACGAGCAGTACTTC
>NA|NA|TRBV29-1|TRBJ2-7
CSVEVFDSYEQYF
TGCAGCGTTGAAGTATTTGACAGCTACGAGCAGTACTTC
>NA|NA|TRBV27|TRBJ2-4
CASSLPRQVDIQYF
TGTGCCAGCAGTTTACCACGACAGGTCGACATTCAGTACTTC
>NA|NA|TRBV7-3|TRBJ2-2
CASSLPGNTGELFF
TGTGCCAGCAGCTTACCGGGGAACACCGGGGAGCTGTTTTTT
>NA|NA|TRBV28|TRBJ1-2
CASSLSFYGYTF
TGTGCCAGCAGTTTATCCTTCTATGGCTACACCTTC
>TRBD1|NA|TRBV18|TRBJ2-7
CASSLGQGAMSSYEQYF
TGTGCCAGCTCACTCGGACAGGGGGCCATGAGCTCCTACGAGCAGTACTTC
>NA|NA|TRBV5-5|TRBJ1-5
CASSLAGSVNQPQHF
TGTGCCAGCAGCTTGGCCGGGTCGGTGAATCAGCCCCAGCATTTT
>TRBD1|NA|TRBV28|TRBJ1-5
CASTTDRELSNQPQHF
TGTGCCAGCACCACGGACAGGGAGCTTAGCAATCAGCCCCAGCATTTT
>TRBD2|NA|TRBV5-4|TRBJ2-1
CASSQGLAGGPSYNEQFF
TGTGCCAGCAGCCAGGGACTAGCGGGAGGGCCCTCCTACAATGAGCAGTTCTTC
>TRBD1|NA|TRBV27|TRBJ2-2
CASSFEGAPYPGELFF
TGTGCCAGCAGTTTCGAGGGGGCGCCGTACCCCGGGGAGCTGTTTTTT
>TRBD1|NA|TRBV7-9|TRBJ1-1
CASSKRRDSPNTEAFF
TGTGCCAGCAGCAAACGCCGGGACAGCCCAAACACTGAAGCTTTCTTT
>TRBD2|NA|TRBV19|TRBJ2-3
CASGEGRTDTQYF
TGTGCCAGTGGGGAGGGCCGCACAGATACGCAGTATTTT
>TRBD2|NA|TRBV28|TRBJ2-1
CASSFPSGRASNEQFF
TGTGCCAGCAGTTTCCCTAGCGGGAGGGCCAGCAATGAGCAGTTCTTC
>TRBD1|NA|TRBV27|TRBJ1-1
CASIRDRGNTEAFF
TGTGCCAGCATCCGGGACAGGGGGAACACTGAAGCTTTCTTT
>TRBD1|NA|TRBV12-5|TRBJ2-3
CASSGTGVGVGYATQYF
TGTGCTAGTTCCGGGACAGGAGTTGGGGTTGGATACGCTACGCAGTATTTT
>TRBD1|NA|TRBV4-3|TRBJ2-7
CASSQGTGNYEQYF
TGCGCCAGCAGCCAAGGGACAGGGAACTACGAGCAGTACTTC
>TRBD2|NA|TRBV2|TRBJ2-1
CASSERLAANEQFF
TGTGCCAGCAGTGAAAGACTAGCGGCAAATGAGCAGTTCTTC
>TRBD1|NA|TRBV7-2|TRBJ2-5
CASSPVSKQGAETQYF
TGTGCCAGCAGCCCCGTTTCGAAACAGGGGGCAGAGACCCAGTACTTC
>TRBD1|NA|TRBV28|TRBJ1-3
CASTPRDRGVRGNTIYF
TGTGCCAGCACCCCCCGGGACAGGGGGGTAAGAGGAAACACCATATATTTT
>NA|NA|TRBV14|TRBJ1-2
CASSQVWRYGYTF
TGTGCCAGCAGCCAAGTCTGGCGGTATGGCTACACCTTC
>TRBD2|NA|TRBV9|TRBJ2-3
CASSAGLAGPTDTQYF
TGTGCCAGCAGCGCCGGACTAGCGGGGCCCACAGATACGCAGTATTTT
>TRBD2|NA|TRBV27|TRBJ2-2
CASSLGLASGELFF
TGTGCCAGCTCCCTGGGACTAGCGTCGGGGGAGCTGTTTTTT
>NA|NA|TRBV25-1|TRBJ1-1
CASRYRSETEAFF
TGTGCCAGCAGGTACCGCAGCGAGACTGAAGCTTTCTTT
>NA|NA|TRBV6-5|TRBJ1-2
CASAGRNYGYTF
TGTGCCAGCGCGGGACGGAACTATGGCTACACCTTC